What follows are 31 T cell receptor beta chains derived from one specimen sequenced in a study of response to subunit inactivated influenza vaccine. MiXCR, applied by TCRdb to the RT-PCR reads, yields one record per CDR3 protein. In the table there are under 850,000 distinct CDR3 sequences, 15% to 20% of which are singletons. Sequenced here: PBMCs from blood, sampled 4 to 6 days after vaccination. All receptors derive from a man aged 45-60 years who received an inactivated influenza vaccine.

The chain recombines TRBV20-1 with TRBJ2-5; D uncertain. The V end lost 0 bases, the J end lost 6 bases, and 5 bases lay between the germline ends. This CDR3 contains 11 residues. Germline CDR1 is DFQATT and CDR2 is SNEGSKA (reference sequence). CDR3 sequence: CSARDPQTQYF. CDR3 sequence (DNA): TGCAGTGCTAGAGATCCGCAGACCCAGTACTTC.

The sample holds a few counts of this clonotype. The DNA for the CDR3 is TGTGCCAGCAGCCAACAGAAGATGAACACTGAAGCTTTCTTT. Amino acids: CASSQQKMNTEAFF. The chain links TRBV4-2 to TRBJ1-1; D is uncertain. The V end was cut by 2 bases, the J end by 0 bases, with 7 bases between. Germline assignment: CDR1 LGHNA and CDR2 YNFKEQ. This CDR3 is 14 amino acids long.

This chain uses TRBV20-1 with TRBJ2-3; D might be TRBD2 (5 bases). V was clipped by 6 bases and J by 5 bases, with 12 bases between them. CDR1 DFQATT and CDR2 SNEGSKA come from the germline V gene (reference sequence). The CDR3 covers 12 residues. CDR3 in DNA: TGCAGTGCGAAGGGCCGGGAAGATACGCAGTATTTT. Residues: CSAKGREDTQYF.

The CDR3 nucleotides are TGCGCCAGCAGTGAACGTAGGTTTGGCGATTCACCCCTCCACTTT. It yields the protein CASSERRFGDSPLHF. The chain has TRBV10-2 and TRBJ1-6, with D hard to call. Trimming removed 3 bases from V and 8 bases from J, with 14 bases in between. Germline values: CDR1 WSHSY, CDR2 SAAADI. The CDR3 consists of 15 residues.

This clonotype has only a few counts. The CDR3 sequence is CASSPGAGGAYEQYF. The CDR3 DNA follows: TGTGCCAGCTCACCGGGGGCAGGTGGGGCCTACGAGCAGTACTTC. The chain couples TRBV18 to TRBJ2-7; tentative D call: TRBD1 (6 bases). Germline lookup yields CDR1 KGHSH and CDR2 LQKENI. The CDR3 contains 15 residues. Between the trimmed V and J ends, which lost 3 bases and 2 bases, there was a span of 14 bases.

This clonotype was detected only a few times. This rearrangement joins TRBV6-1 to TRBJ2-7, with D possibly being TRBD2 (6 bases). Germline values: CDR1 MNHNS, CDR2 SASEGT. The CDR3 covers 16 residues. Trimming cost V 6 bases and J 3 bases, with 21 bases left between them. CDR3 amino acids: CASRPGVGGGHYEQYF. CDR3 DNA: TGTGCCAGCAGGCCGGGAGTAGGAGGTGGACACTACGAGCAGTACTTC.

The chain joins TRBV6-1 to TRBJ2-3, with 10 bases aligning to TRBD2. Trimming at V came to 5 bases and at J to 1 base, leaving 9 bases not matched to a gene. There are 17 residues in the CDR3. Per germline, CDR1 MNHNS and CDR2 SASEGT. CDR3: CASSLRRTSGRTDTQYF. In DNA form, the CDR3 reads TGTGCCAGCAGTCTCCGCCGGACTAGCGGTCGCACAGATACGCAGTATTTT.

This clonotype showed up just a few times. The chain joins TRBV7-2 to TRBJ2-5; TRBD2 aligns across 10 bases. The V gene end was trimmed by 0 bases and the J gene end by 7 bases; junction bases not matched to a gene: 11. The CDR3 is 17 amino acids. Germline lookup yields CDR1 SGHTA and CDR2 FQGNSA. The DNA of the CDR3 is TGTGCCAGCAGCTTAGCGGCTAGCGGGGGTGATGGCGGGACCCAGTACTTC. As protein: CASSLAASGGDGGTQYF.

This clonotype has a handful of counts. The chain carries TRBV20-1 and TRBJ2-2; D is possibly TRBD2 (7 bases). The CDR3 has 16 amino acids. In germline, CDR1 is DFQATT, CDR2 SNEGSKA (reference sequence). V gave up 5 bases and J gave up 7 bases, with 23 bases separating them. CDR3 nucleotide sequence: TGCAGTGCTCCGCGCGCGGGGGCGGGAGTCGGCGGGGAGCTGTTTTTT. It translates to CSAPRAGAGVGGELFF.

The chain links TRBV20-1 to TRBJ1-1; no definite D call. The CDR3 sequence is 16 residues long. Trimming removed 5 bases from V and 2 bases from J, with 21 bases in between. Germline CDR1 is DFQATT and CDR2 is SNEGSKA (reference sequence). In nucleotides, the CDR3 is TGCAGTGCTCCCCCCTCCGGGGTCTGGATCAACACTGAAGCTTTCTTT. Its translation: CSAPPSGVWINTEAFF.

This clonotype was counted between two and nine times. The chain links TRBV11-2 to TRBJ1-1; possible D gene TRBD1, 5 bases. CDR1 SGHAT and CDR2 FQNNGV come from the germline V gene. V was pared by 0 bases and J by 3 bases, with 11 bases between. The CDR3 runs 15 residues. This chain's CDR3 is CASSLDLAGYTEAFF. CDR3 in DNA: TGTGCCAGCAGCTTAGATCTGGCAGGGTACACTGAAGCTTTCTTT.

The CDR3 nucleotides read TGTGCCTGGAGTGTAATGGCAGGGAATCAGCCCCAGCATTTT. Translated: CAWSVMAGNQPQHF. The chain recombines TRBV30 with TRBJ1-5, with D possibly TRBD1 on 5 matching bases. The length of the CDR3 is 14 residues. Germline V gene data show CDR1 as GTSNPN and CDR2 as SVGIG (reference sequence). V lost 0 bases to trimming and J lost 4 bases, with 10 bases between them.

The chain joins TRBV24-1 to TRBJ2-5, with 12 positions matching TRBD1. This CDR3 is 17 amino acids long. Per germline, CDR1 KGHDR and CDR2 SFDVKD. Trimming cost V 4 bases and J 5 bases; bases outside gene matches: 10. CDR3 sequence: CATSDTRRDRGHETQYF. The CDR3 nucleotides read TGTGCCACCAGTGACACGCGACGGGACAGGGGGCATGAGACCCAGTACTTC.

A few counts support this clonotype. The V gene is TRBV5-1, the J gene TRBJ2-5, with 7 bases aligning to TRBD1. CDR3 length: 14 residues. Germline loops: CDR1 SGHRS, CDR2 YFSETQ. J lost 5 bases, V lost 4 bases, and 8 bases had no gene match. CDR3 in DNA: TGCGCCAGCAGCCCGACAGGGCGTCAGGAGACCCAGTACTTC. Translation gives CASSPTGRQETQYF.

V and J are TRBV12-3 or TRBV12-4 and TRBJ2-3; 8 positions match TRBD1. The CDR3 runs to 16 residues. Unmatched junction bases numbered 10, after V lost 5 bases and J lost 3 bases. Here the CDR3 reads CASSPEGQAVTDTQYF. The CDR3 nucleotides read TGTGCCAGCAGTCCTGAGGGACAGGCCGTTACAGATACGCAGTATTTT.

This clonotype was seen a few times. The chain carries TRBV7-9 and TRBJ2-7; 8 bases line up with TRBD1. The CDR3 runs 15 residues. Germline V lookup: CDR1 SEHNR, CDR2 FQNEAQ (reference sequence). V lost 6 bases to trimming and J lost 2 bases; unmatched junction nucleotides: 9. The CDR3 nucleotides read TGTGCCAGCAGGGAGGGGACAGGCGGTCCCTACGAGCAGTACTTC. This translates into CASREGTGGPYEQYF.

CDR3 sequence reads: CASSDTNSGSTNQPQHF. The CDR3, as DNA: TGTGCCAGCAGTGACACAAACAGCGGCAGTACGAATCAGCCCCAGCATTTT. The chain uses TRBV25-1 and TRBJ1-5; D unclear. Per the germline V gene, CDR1 is MGHDK and CDR2 is SYGVNS. The CDR3 runs to 17 residues. Deletions cut 3 bases from V and 4 bases from J, with 19 bases between. Full variable domain (rest looked up from reference TRBV25-1 and TRBJ1-5): EADIYQTPRYLVIGTGKKITLECSQTMGHDKMYWYQQDPGMELHLIHYSYGVNSTEKGDLSSESTVSRIRTEHFPLTLESARPSHTSQYLCASSDTNSGSTNQPQHFGDGTRLSIL.

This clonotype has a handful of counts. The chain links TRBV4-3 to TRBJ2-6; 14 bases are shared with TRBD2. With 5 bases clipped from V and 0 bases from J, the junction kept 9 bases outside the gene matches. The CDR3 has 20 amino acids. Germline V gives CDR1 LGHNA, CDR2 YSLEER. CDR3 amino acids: CASSFGLAGGLYSGANVLTF. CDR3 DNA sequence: TGCGCCAGCAGCTTCGGACTAGCGGGAGGCCTCTACTCTGGGGCCAACGTCCTGACTTTC.

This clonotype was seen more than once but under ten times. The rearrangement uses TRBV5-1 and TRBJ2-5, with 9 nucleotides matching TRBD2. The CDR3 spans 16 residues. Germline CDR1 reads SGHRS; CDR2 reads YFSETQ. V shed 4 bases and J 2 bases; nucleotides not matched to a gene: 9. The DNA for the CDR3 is TGCGCCAGCAGCCCGGGAAGACTAGCGGAGCAAGAGACCCAGTACTTC. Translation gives CASSPGRLAEQETQYF.

CDR3: CASSLTPEQYF. CDR3 sequence (DNA): TGTGCCAGCAGCCTTACGCCCGAGCAGTACTTC. This chain uses TRBV7-9 with TRBJ2-7; D remains ambiguous. Germline values: CDR1 SEHNR, CDR2 FQNEAQ (reference sequence). The CDR3 spans 11 residues. Trimming took off 5 bases at V and 6 bases at J, with 8 bases between the two ends.

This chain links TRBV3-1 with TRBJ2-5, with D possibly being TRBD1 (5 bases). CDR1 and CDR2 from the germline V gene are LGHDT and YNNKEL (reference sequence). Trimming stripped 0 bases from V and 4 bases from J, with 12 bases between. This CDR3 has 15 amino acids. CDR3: CASSQEQGRAETQYF. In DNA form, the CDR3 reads TGTGCCAGCAGCCAAGAGCAGGGAAGGGCAGAGACCCAGTACTTC.

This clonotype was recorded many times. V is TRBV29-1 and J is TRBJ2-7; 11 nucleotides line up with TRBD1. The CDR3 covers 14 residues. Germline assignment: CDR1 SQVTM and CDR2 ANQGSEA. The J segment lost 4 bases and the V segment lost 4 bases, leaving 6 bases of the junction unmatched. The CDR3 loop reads CSVAQGTGGYEQYF. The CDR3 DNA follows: TGCAGCGTTGCTCAAGGGACAGGGGGTTACGAGCAGTACTTC.

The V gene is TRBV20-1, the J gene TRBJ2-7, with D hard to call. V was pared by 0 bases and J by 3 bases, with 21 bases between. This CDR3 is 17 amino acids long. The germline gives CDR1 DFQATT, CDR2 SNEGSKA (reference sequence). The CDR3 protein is CSARDRKRRSTFYEQYF. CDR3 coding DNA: TGCAGTGCTAGAGATAGAAAGCGACGCTCGACGTTCTACGAGCAGTACTTC.

The CDR3 DNA sequence: TGTGCCAGCAGCTTCTCAGCGGGGGTAGATACGCAGTATTTT. Protein: CASSFSAGVDTQYF. This rearrangement joins TRBV7-9 to TRBJ2-3; 8 bases align to TRBD2. Germline CDR1 SEHNR, CDR2 FQNEAQ (reference sequence). The CDR3 has 14 residues. V shed 3 bases and J 5 bases; nucleotides not matched to a gene: 4. The complete variable domain, with remaining parts taken from reference TRBV7-9 and TRBJ2-3, reads DTGVSQNPRHKITKRGQNVTFRCDPISEHNRLYWYRQTLGQGPEFLTYFQNEAQLEKSRLLSDRFSAERPKGSFSTLEIQRTEQGDSAMYLCASSFSAGVDTQYFGPGTRLTVL.

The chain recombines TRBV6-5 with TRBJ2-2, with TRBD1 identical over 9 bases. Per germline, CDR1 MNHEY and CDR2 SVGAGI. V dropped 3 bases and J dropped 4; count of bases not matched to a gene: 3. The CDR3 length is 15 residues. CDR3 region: CASSYGTGPTGELFF. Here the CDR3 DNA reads TGTGCCAGCAGTTATGGGACAGGGCCCACCGGGGAGCTGTTTTTT.

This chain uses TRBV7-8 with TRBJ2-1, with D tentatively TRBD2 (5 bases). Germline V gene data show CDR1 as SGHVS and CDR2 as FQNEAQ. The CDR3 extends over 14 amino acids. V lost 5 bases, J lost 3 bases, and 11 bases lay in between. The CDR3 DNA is TGTGCCAGCAGCCGAGCGGAGCTCTACAATGAGCAGTTCTTC. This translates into CASSRAELYNEQFF.

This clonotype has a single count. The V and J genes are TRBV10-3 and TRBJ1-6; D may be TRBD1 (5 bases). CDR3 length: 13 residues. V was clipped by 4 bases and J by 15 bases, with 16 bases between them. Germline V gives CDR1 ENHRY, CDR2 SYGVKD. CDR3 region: CAISAQGVGDLHF. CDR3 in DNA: TGTGCCATCAGTGCCCAGGGAGTTGGTGACCTCCACTTT.

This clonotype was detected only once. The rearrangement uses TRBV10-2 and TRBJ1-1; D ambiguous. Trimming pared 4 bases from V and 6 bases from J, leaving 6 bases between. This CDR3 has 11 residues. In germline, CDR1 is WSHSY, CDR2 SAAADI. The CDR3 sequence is CASSGGAEAFF. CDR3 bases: TGCGCCAGCAGTGGAGGAGCTGAAGCTTTCTTT.

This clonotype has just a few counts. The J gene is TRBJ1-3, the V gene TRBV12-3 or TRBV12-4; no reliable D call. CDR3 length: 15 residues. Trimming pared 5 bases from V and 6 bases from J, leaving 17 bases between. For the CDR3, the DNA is TGTGCCAGCAGTCCTCGAGTAGGGCAACTAAACACCATATATTTT. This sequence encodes CASSPRVGQLNTIYF.

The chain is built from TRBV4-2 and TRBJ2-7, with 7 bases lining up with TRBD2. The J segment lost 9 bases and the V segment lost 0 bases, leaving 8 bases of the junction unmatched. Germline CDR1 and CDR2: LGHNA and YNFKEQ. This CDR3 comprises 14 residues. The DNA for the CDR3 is TGTGCCAGCAGCCAAGATGGGGGAGGGTCGGCGCAGTACTTC. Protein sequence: CASSQDGGGSAQYF.

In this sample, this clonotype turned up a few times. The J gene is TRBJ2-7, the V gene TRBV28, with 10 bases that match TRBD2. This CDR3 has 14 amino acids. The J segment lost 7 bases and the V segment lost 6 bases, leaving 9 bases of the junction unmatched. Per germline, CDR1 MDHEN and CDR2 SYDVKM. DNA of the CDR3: TGTGCCAGCAGCCGCAGCGGGGGGGTGAAAGAGCAGTACTTC. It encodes CASSRSGGVKEQYF.